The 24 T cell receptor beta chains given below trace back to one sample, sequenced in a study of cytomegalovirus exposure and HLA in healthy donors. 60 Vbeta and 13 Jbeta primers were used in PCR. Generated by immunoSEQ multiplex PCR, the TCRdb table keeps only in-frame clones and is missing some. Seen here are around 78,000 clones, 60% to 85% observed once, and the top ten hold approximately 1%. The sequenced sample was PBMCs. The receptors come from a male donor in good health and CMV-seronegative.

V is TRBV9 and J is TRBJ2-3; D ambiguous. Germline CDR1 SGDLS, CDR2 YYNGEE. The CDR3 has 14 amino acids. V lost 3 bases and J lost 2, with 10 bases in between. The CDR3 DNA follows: TGTGCCAGCAGCGAGGCAGGATACACAGATACGCAGTATTTT. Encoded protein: CASSEAGYTDTQYF.

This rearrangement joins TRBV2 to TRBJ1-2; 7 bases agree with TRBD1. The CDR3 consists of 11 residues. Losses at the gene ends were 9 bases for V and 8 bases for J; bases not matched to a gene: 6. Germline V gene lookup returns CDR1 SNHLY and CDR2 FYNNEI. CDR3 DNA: TGTGCCAGTACCGGGACAGACGGCTACACCTTC. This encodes CASTGTDGYTF.

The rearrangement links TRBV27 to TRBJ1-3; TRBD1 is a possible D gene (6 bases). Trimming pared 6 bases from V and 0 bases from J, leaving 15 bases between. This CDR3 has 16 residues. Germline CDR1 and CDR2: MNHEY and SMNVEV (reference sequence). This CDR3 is CASRPRARGSGNTIYF. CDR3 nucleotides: TGTGCCAGCAGGCCGCGGGCCAGGGGCTCTGGAAACACCATATATTTT.

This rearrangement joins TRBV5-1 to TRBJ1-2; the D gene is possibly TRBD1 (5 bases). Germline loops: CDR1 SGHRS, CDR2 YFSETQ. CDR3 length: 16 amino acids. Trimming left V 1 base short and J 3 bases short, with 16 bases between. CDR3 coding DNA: TGCGCCAGCAGCTTGTCCGGACATGTAAGCGACTATGGCTACACCTTC. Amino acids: CASSLSGHVSDYGYTF.

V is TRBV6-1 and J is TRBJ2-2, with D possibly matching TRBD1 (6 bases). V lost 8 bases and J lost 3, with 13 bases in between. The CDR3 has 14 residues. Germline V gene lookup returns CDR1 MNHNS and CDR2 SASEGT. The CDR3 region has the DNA TGTGCCAGCTACGGCTCAGGGGACACCGGGGAGCTGTTTTTT. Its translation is CASYGSGDTGELFF.

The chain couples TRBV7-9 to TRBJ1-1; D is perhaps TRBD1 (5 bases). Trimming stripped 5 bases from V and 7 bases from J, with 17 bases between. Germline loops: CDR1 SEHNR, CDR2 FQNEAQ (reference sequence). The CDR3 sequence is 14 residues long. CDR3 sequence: CASSPTGEGGEAFF. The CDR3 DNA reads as TGTGCCAGCAGCCCGACGGGGGAGGGTGGTGAAGCTTTCTTT.

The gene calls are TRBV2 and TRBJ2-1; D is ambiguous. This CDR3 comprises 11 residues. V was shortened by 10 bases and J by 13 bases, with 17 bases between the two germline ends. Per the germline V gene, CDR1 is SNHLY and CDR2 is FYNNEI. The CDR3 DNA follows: TGTGCCATCGGGTCTACATGCGGCCAGTTCTTC. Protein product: CAIGSTCGQFF.

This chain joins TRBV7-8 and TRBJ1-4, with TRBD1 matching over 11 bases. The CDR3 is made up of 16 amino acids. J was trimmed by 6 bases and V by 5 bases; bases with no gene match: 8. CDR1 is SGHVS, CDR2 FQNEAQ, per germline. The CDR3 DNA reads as TGTGCCAGCAGCCAACCGGGACAGGGGGTGTATGAAAAACTGTTTTTT. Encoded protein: CASSQPGQGVYEKLFF. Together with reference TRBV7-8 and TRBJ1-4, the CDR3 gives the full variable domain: GAGVSQSPRYKVAKRGQDVALRCDPISGHVSLFWYQQALGQGPEFLTYFQNEAQLDKSGLPSDRFFAERPEGSVSTLKIQRTQQEDSAVYLCASSQPGQGVYEKLFFGSGTQLSVL.

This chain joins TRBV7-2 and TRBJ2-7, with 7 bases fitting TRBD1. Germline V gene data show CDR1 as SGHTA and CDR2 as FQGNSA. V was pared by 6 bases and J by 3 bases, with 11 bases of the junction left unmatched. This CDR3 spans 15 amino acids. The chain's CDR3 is CASSFFPGQSYEQYF. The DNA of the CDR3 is TGTGCCAGCAGTTTCTTTCCGGGACAGAGCTACGAGCAGTACTTC.

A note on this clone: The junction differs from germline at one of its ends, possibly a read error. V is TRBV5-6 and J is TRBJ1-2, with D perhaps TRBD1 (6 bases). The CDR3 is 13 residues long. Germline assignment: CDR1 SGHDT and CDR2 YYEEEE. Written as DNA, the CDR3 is TGTGCCAGCAGCCCGGACAGAAAGGGTGGCTACCCCTTC. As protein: CASSPDRKGGYPF.

CDR3 nucleotides: TGTGCCAGCGAAAAACAGGGGAAAGAGACCCAGTACTTC. This encodes CASEKQGKETQYF. The V and J genes are TRBV6-1 and TRBJ2-5, with 7 bases that match TRBD1. Germline trimming cut 8 bases from V and 3 bases from J; bases unmatched to any gene: 6. The CDR3 is 13 residues long. Germline V gene data show CDR1 as MNHNS and CDR2 as SASEGT.

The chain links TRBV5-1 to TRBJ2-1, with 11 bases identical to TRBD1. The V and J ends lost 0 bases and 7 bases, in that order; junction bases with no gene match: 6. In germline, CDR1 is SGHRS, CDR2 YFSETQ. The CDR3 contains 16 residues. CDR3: CASSLVGDRGWNEQFF. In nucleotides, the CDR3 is TGCGCCAGCAGCTTGGTAGGGGACAGGGGGTGGAATGAGCAGTTCTTC.

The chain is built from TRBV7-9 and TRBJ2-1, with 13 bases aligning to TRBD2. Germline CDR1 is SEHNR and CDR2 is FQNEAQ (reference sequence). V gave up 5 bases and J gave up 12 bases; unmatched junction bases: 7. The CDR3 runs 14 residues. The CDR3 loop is CASSPLAGGLSQFF. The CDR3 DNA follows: TGTGCCAGCAGCCCACTAGCGGGGGGGCTTTCGCAGTTCTTC. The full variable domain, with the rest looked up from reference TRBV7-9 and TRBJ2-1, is DTGVSQNPRHKITKRGQNVTFRCDPISEHNRLYWYRQTLGQGPEFLTYFQNEAQLEKSRLLSDRFSAERPKGSFSTLEIQRTEQGDSAMYLCASSPLAGGLSQFFGPGTRLTVL.

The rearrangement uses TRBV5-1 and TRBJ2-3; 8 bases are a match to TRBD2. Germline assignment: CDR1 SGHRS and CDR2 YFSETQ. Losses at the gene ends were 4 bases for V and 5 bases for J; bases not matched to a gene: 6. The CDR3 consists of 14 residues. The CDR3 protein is CASSSPAGGDTQYF. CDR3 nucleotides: TGCGCCAGCAGCAGTCCGGCGGGGGGAGATACGCAGTATTTT. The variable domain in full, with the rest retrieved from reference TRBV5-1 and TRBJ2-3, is KAGVTQTPRYLIKTRGQQVTLSCSPISGHRSVSWYQQTPGQGLQFLFEYFSETQRNKGNFPGRFSGRQFSNSRSEMNVSTLELGDSALYLCASSSPAGGDTQYFGPGTRLTVL.

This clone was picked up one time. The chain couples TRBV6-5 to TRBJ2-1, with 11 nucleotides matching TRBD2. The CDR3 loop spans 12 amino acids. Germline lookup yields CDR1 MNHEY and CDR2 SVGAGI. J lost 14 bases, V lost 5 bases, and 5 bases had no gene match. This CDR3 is CASSDLAGGEFF. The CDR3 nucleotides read TGTGCCAGCAGTGACCTAGCGGGGGGCGAGTTCTTC.

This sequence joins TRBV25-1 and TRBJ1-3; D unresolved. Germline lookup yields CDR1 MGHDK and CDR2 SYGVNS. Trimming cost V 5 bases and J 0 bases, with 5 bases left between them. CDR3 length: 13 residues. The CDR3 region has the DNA TGTGCCAGCAGTCGCGTCTCTGGAAACACCATATATTTT. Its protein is CASSRVSGNTIYF.

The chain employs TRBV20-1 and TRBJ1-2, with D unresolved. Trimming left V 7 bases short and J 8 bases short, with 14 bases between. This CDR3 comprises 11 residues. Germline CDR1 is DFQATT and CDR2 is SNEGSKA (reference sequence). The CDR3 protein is CSVVLLKGYTF. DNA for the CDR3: TGCAGTGTAGTCCTACTTAAGGGCTACACCTTC.

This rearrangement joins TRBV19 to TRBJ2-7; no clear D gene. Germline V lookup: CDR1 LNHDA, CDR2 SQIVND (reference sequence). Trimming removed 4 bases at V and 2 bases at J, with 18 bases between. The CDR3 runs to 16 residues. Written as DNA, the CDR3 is TGTGCCAGTAGTACCACAGAGATAAAATCCACCTACGAGCAGTACTTC. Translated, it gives CASSTTEIKSTYEQYF.

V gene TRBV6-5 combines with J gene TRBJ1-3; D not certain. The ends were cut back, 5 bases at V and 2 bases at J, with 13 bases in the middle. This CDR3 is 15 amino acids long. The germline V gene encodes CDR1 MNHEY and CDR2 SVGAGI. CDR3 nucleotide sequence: TGTGCCAGCAGTCGCACTCGAACTCCTGGAAACACCATATATTTT. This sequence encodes CASSRTRTPGNTIYF.

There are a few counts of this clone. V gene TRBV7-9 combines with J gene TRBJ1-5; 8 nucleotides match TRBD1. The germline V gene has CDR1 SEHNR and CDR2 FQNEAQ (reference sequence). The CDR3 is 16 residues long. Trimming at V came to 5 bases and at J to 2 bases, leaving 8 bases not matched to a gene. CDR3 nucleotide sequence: TGTGCCAGCAGCCACGGACAGGGTGACGGCAATCAGCCCCAGCATTTT. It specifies CASSHGQGDGNQPQHF.

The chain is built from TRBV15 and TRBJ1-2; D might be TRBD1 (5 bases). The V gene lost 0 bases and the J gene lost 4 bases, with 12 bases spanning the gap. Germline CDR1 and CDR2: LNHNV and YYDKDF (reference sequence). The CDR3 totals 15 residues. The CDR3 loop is CATSRDRQPTYGYTF. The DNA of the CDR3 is TGTGCCACCAGCAGAGATAGACAGCCCACCTATGGCTACACCTTC.

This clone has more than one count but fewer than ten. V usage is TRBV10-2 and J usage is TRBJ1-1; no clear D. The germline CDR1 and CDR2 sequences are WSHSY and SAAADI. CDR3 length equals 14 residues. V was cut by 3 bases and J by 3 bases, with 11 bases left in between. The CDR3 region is CASSDYGRDTEAFF. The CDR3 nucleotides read TGCGCCAGCAGTGATTACGGTCGCGACACTGAAGCTTTCTTT.

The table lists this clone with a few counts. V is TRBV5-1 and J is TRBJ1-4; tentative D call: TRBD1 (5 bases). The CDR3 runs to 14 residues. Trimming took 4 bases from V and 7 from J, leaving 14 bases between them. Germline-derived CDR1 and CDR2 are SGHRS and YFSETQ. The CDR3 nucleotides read TGCGCCAGCAGCCGTTGGGGGGAGGGTGAAAAACTGTTTTTT. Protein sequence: CASSRWGEGEKLFF. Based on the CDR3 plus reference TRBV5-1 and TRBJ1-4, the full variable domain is KAGVTQTPRYLIKTRGQQVTLSCSPISGHRSVSWYQQTPGQGLQFLFEYFSETQRNKGNFPGRFSGRQFSNSRSEMNVSTLELGDSALYLCASSRWGEGEKLFFGSGTQLSVL.

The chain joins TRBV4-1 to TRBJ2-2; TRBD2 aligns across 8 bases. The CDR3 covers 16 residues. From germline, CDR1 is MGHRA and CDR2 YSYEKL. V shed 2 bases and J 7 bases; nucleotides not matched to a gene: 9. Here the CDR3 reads CASSQLEREFGGELFF. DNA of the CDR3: TGCGCCAGCAGCCAACTTGAGCGGGAGTTTGGCGGGGAGCTGTTTTTT.